This TCR beta chain is from a study of Ad26.COV2.S vaccination and SARS-CoV-2 variants. Noted treatment: 15 to 20 received Ad26.COV2.S at low or high dose, single or two shots; roughly five received placebo; per-sample allocation not given. Sampling took place 63 days after the first vaccine or placebo injection. Boston provided a donor who was an adult aged 18-55 years. As its vector, the vaccine had Ad26, which expressed Wuhan-strain SARS-CoV-2 spike. Produced via immunoSEQ multiplex PCR; TCRdb's table is partial and in-frame only. The sample has about 350,000 clones, roughly nine tenths seen once. The receptor was derived from a person aged 18-60 years who received the Ad26.COV2.S COVID-19 vaccine or a placebo. The sample was peripheral blood, taken in a trial of Ad26.COV2.S vaccine versus placebo.

CDR3 sequence: CASGLVVQGETQYF. CDR3 DNA sequence: TGTGCTAGTGGTTTGGTAGTTCAAGGAGAGACCCAGTACTTC. The V call is TRBV12-5, the J call TRBJ2-5, with no clear D. This CDR3 contains 14 residues. V was trimmed by 0 bases and J by 4 bases, leaving 9 bases between them. Germline V lookup: CDR1 LGHNT, CDR2 FRNRAP.